A single sample gave rise to the 25 T cell receptor beta chains below, sequenced in a study of T cells after yellow fever vaccination. In TCRdb, the 5' RACE reads were re-called with MiXCR into one record per CDR3 protein. The table includes a few hundred thousand distinct CDR3 sequences, around 4.9% detected once. Specimen: CD4+ T cells sorted from PBMCs, collected on the day of the yellow fever booster vaccination. These TCRs come from a man younger than 35 who received the YFV17D yellow fever vaccine.

This clonotype was observed a handful of times. The chain uses TRBV6-1 and TRBJ1-2; tentative D call: TRBD1 (5 bases). The CDR3 contains 12 residues. Trimming cost V 4 bases and J 4 bases, with 7 bases left between them. Germline CDR1 and CDR2: MNHNS and SASEGT. CDR3 protein: CASSGRGYGYTF. The CDR3 region has the DNA TGTGCCAGCAGTGGGAGGGGCTATGGCTACACCTTC.

The table lists this clonotype with a few counts. CDR3 amino acids: CASMGGRGYNQPQHF. The DNA of the CDR3 is TGTGCCAGTATGGGGGGGAGAGGCTATAATCAGCCCCAGCATTTT. The V and J genes are TRBV19 and TRBJ1-5; D is perhaps TRBD1 (5 bases). CDR3 length equals 15 residues. The V gene's germline CDR1 is LNHDA and CDR2 SQIVND (reference sequence). Trimming pared 7 bases from V and 4 bases from J, leaving 17 bases between.

The sample holds many counts of this clonotype. This chain uses TRBV5-1 with TRBJ2-3, with TRBD2 as a possible D gene (6 bases). The ends were cut back, 2 bases at V and 4 bases at J, with 14 bases in the middle. The CDR3 runs to 15 residues. Germline loops: CDR1 SGHRS, CDR2 YFSETQ. The CDR3 DNA reads TGCGCCAGCAGCTTCGGGACTCTTAAGGCAGATACGCAGTATTTT. This translates into CASSFGTLKADTQYF.

This clonotype was recorded many times. The chain joins TRBV4-2 to TRBJ2-2; tentatively, D is TRBD1 (7 bases). Germline loops: CDR1 LGHNA, CDR2 YNFKEQ. CDR3 length equals 16 residues. Deletions cut 6 bases from V and 2 bases from J, with 16 bases between. The CDR3 is CASRPGQEGNTGELFF. The CDR3 bases are TGTGCCAGCAGACCCGGACAGGAGGGCAACACCGGGGAGCTGTTTTTT.

In this sample, this clonotype turned up a few times. This sequence joins TRBV5-6 and TRBJ1-5, with TRBD1 as a possible D gene (5 bases). The CDR3 runs to 15 residues. The germline V gene has CDR1 SGHDT and CDR2 YYEEEE. V lost 2 bases, J lost 8 bases, and 17 bases lay in between. The CDR3 is CASSLLDRGGEPQHF. The CDR3 region has the DNA TGTGCCAGCAGCTTATTGGATCGGGGAGGGGAGCCCCAGCATTTT. Together with reference TRBV5-6 and TRBJ1-5, the CDR3 gives the full variable domain: DAGVTQSPTHLIKTRGQQVTLRCSPKSGHDTVSWYQQALGQGPQFIFQYYEEEERQRGNFPDRFSGHQFPNYSSELNVNALLLGDSALYLCASSLLDRGGEPQHFGDGTRLSIL.

V usage is TRBV6-4 and J usage is TRBJ1-6; possible D gene TRBD1, 6 bases. Between the trimmed V and J ends, which lost 11 bases and 4 bases, there was a span of 12 bases. The CDR3 length is 13 residues. In germline, CDR1 is MRHNA, CDR2 SNTAGT. The CDR3 sequence: CASRGQYNSPLHF. CDR3 sequence (DNA): TGTGCCTCACGGGGGCAGTATAATTCACCCCTCCACTTT.

This clonotype was recorded a few times. The CDR3 region is CASSYSGKPQHF. The CDR3 nucleotides are TGTGCCAGCAGCTATTCCGGGAAGCCCCAGCATTTT. The chain employs TRBV7-9 and TRBJ1-5; D is uncertain. V was shortened by 4 bases and J by 8 bases, with 9 bases between the two germline ends. The CDR3 has 12 amino acids. The germline V gene has CDR1 SEHNR and CDR2 FQNEAQ (reference sequence).

As DNA, the CDR3 is TGTGCCAGCAGCCAAGCCCCGCTTAATTTCAATGAGCAGTTCTTC. This translates into CASSQAPLNFNEQFF. This chain joins TRBV3-1 and TRBJ2-1; D ambiguous. CDR1 and CDR2 from the germline V gene are LGHDT and YNNKEL (reference sequence). The CDR3 extends over 15 amino acids. Trimming took 1 base from V and 6 from J, leaving 13 bases between them.

This clonotype has at least ten counts. This chain connects TRBV29-1 to TRBJ2-1, with TRBD1 matching 8 bases. The CDR3 is 13 residues long. Trimming at V came to 8 bases and at J to 12 bases, leaving 15 bases not matched to a gene. Germline V lookup: CDR1 SQVTM, CDR2 ANQGSEA. The CDR3 region is CSLRDRYNDGQFF. The CDR3 nucleotides are TGCAGCCTTCGGGACAGGTACAATGATGGGCAGTTCTTC.

This sequence joins TRBV7-6 and TRBJ1-3; D gene ambiguous. The V end lost 1 base, the J end lost 0 bases, and 7 bases lay between the germline ends. Germline CDR1 and CDR2: SGHVS and FNYEAQ. CDR3 length: 15 amino acids. The CDR3 sequence: CASSLGQRSGNTIYF. Written as DNA, the CDR3 is TGTGCCAGCAGCTTAGGGCAGCGCTCTGGAAACACCATATATTTT.

In this sample, this clonotype turned up many times. The chain combines TRBV20-1 with TRBJ1-2; D gene ambiguous. The CDR3 is 10 residues long. V lost 3 bases and J 5 bases, leaving 4 bases between the germline ends. CDR1 is DFQATT and CDR2 is SNEGSKA in the germline V gene (reference sequence). The CDR3 sequence: CSASWYGYTF. CDR3 DNA sequence: TGCAGTGCTAGCTGGTATGGCTACACCTTC.

This chain joins TRBV25-1 and TRBJ2-7; D gene uncertain. Trimming shortened V by 5 bases and J by 7 bases, and 12 bases separated the two germline ends. Germline V CDR1 and CDR2: MGHDK, SYGVNS. The CDR3 has 12 amino acids. Here the CDR3 reads CASSQQAVEQYF. For the CDR3, the DNA is TGTGCCAGCAGTCAGCAGGCGGTGGAGCAGTACTTC.

This clonotype was found a few times. The genes are TRBV7-4 and TRBJ1-3; weak D call: TRBD1 (5 bases). Germline V CDR1 and CDR2: SGHVT, SQSDAQ. Trimming took 2 bases from V and 7 from J, leaving 21 bases between them. The length of the CDR3 is 17 residues. CDR3 nucleotide sequence: TGTGCCAGCAGCTTATGCTACGGGACCCCTAATCCGAACACCATATATTTT. Amino acid sequence: CASSLCYGTPNPNTIYF.

This clonotype was recorded a few times. This chain links TRBV6-2 or TRBV6-3 with TRBJ1-5, with 8 bases that match TRBD1. V lost 5 bases, J lost 2 bases, and 17 bases stayed unmatched. The CDR3 runs to 19 residues. The germline CDR1 and CDR2 sequences are MNHEY and SVGEGT. The CDR3 protein is CASSRQGAGSYVGNQPQHF. The CDR3 region has the DNA TGTGCCAGCAGTCGTCAGGGGGCTGGATCTTATGTCGGCAATCAGCCCCAGCATTTT.

This clonotype was counted many times. The genes are TRBV4-3 and TRBJ1-6; TRBD1 aligns across 9 bases. V shed 5 bases, J shed 7 bases, and the junction held 3 bases outside the gene matches. The V gene's germline CDR1 is LGHNA and CDR2 YSLEER. The CDR3 contains 14 residues. The CDR3 bases are TGCGCCAGCAGCTACGGACAGGGGAATTCACCCCTCCACTTT. Translating it yields CASSYGQGNSPLHF.

The V call is TRBV3-1, the J call TRBJ1-1; D gene ambiguous. Germline CDR1 is LGHDT and CDR2 is YNNKEL (reference sequence). The CDR3 is 17 residues long. The V gene lost 0 bases and the J gene lost 0 bases, with 14 bases spanning the gap. CDR3 sequence: CASSQDLYSSLNTEAFF. The CDR3 DNA follows: TGTGCCAGCAGCCAAGATCTGTACAGCTCTTTGAACACTGAAGCTTTCTTT.

This clonotype showed up just a few times. The chain combines TRBV28 with TRBJ1-1, with D hard to call. Trimming took off 8 bases at V and 5 bases at J, with 15 bases between the two ends. Per germline, CDR1 MDHEN and CDR2 SYDVKM. The CDR3 spans 13 residues. CDR3 region: CASSWVVGTEAFF. The DNA for the CDR3 is TGTGCCAGCTCTTGGGTAGTGGGGACTGAAGCTTTCTTT.

The sample holds a few counts of this clonotype. The V and J genes are TRBV6-5 and TRBJ1-1, with D perhaps TRBD1 (6 bases). Trimming removed 4 bases at V and 4 bases at J, with 13 bases between. The germline gives CDR1 MNHEY, CDR2 SVGAGI. The CDR3 length is 14 residues. The CDR3 nucleotides are TGTGCCAGCAGTTTACGACCCAGGGGCACTGAAGCTTTCTTT. It specifies CASSLRPRGTEAFF.

At least ten counts were recorded for this clonotype. The V call is TRBV20-1, the J call TRBJ2-1; 8 bases line up with TRBD2. The germline V gene has CDR1 DFQATT and CDR2 SNEGSKA (reference sequence). Losses at the gene ends were 0 bases for V and 9 bases for J; bases not matched to a gene: 7. The CDR3 sequence is 14 residues long. CDR3 bases: TGCAGTGCTAGAGATTTGCGGGGGGCCGGTGAGCAGTTCTTC. It yields the protein CSARDLRGAGEQFF.

The CDR3 DNA reads TGTGCCAGCAGCCGCGGCAGGGGAGGCAATCAGCCCCAGCATTTT. Translated, it gives CASSRGRGGNQPQHF. This rearrangement joins TRBV2 to TRBJ1-5; possible D gene TRBD1, 6 bases. The CDR3 runs to 15 residues. Germline CDR1 and CDR2: SNHLY and FYNNEI. Deletions cut 6 bases from V and 2 bases from J, with 14 bases between.

The V gene is TRBV9, the J gene TRBJ2-2; 7 bases line up with TRBD2. There are 17 residues in the CDR3. V trimming: 4 bases; J trimming: 0 bases; junction bases outside the gene matches: 9. Germline V gene data show CDR1 as SGDLS and CDR2 as YYNGEE. The CDR3 sequence: CASSPRLAGTNTGELFF. For the CDR3, the DNA is TGTGCCAGCAGCCCGCGACTAGCTGGCACGAACACCGGGGAGCTGTTTTTT.

This clonotype was counted between two and nine times. The chain recombines TRBV7-8 with TRBJ2-5; 7 nucleotides align to TRBD2. J gave up 2 bases and V 2 bases, and 5 bases lay outside the gene matches. This CDR3 is built from 15 residues. Germline CDR1 SGHVS, CDR2 FQNEAQ. The CDR3 spells CASSLWNGGQETQYF. The CDR3 coding sequence is TGTGCCAGCAGCTTATGGAACGGGGGGCAAGAGACCCAGTACTTC.

This clonotype was seen ten or more times. V and J are TRBV12-3 or TRBV12-4 and TRBJ2-2; 9 bases are shared with TRBD1. With 8 bases clipped from V and 8 bases from J, the junction kept 12 bases outside the gene matches. The CDR3 covers 15 residues. The CDR3: CASAGDRALGGELFF. The CDR3 nucleotides read TGTGCCAGCGCCGGGGACAGGGCCTTAGGGGGGGAGCTGTTTTTT.

This clonotype has a count of ten or more. The chain employs TRBV4-1 and TRBJ2-5, with a possible D match to TRBD1 (5 bases). With 1 base removed from V and 5 bases from J, the gap between germline ends came to 17 bases. This CDR3 comprises 16 residues. CDR1 MGHRA and CDR2 YSYEKL come from the germline V gene. Here the CDR3 DNA reads TGCGCCAGCAGCCAAGGCTCCAGGGCGTTTAGTGAGACCCAGTACTTC. Amino acid sequence: CASSQGSRAFSETQYF.

This clonotype occurred a few times. The chain combines TRBV6-1 with TRBJ1-4; D not certain. Trimming pared 6 bases from V and 6 bases from J, leaving 14 bases between. Germline assignment: CDR1 MNHNS and CDR2 SASEGT. There are 14 residues in the CDR3. The CDR3 is CASRAVHRDEKLFF. The CDR3 DNA reads TGTGCCAGCAGGGCGGTTCACCGTGATGAAAAACTGTTTTTT.